This entry lists 11 T cell receptor beta chains sequenced from one sample in a study of OX40 agonist ivuxolimab in advanced cancers. Sequenced by immunoSEQ multiplex PCR; TCRdb stores in-frame clones only, minus some. The sample shows about 73,000 clones, roughly 90% of them seen only once. Source: CD4+ or CD8+ T cells sorted from blood, taken in a trial of the OX40 agonist ivuxolimab. The receptors originated from an adult with an advanced solid tumor such as melanoma, head and neck, liver or kidney cancer.

The DNA for the CDR3 is TGTGCCAGCAGTGAATGGGACGAGCAGTACTTC. Translating gives CASSEWDEQYF. The chain has TRBV25-1 and TRBJ2-7, with D hard to call. Trimming left V 1 base short and J 5 bases short, with 3 bases between. Germline loops: CDR1 MGHDK, CDR2 SYGVNS. There are 11 residues in the CDR3.

This chain links TRBV7-2 with TRBJ2-5, with TRBD1 matching 8 bases. The CDR3 runs to 17 residues. Trimming at V came to 4 bases and at J to 1 base, leaving 11 bases not matched to a gene. The germline V gene encodes CDR1 SGHTA and CDR2 FQGNSA. CDR3 nucleotide sequence: TGTGCCAGCAGCTGGAATAGTCCGGGACAGGTCCAAGAGACCCAGTACTTC. Translating gives CASSWNSPGQVQETQYF.

This chain links TRBV7-9 with TRBJ2-7; D unclear. Germline-derived CDR1 and CDR2 are SEHNR and FQNEAQ (reference sequence). The CDR3 consists of 12 residues. Trimming took 5 bases from V and 4 from J, leaving 9 bases between them. The CDR3 spells CASSQTGYEQYF. The CDR3 nucleotides are TGTGCCAGCAGCCAGACTGGTTACGAGCAGTACTTC.

The J gene is TRBJ2-7, the V gene TRBV7-3; the D is unclear. Trimming removed 5 bases at V and 3 bases at J, with 17 bases between. The V gene's germline CDR1 is SGHTA and CDR2 FQGTGA. The CDR3 contains 15 residues. The CDR3 here is CASSPSRATYYEQYF. The CDR3 nucleotides read TGTGCCAGCAGCCCATCTCGGGCAACCTACTACGAGCAGTACTTC.

This clone was detected only once. The genes are TRBV5-3 and TRBJ2-7; D perhaps matches TRBD1 (5 bases). TRBV5-3 is annotated as an ORF whose role is uncertain. The V and J ends lost 5 bases and 2 bases respectively, with 8 bases between them. This CDR3 region has 12 residues. The chain's CDR3 is CARRTAAYEQYF. CDR3 bases: TGTGCCAGAAGGACAGCAGCCTACGAGCAGTACTTC.

The chain has TRBV7-8 and TRBJ1-5, with TRBD1 as a possible D gene (5 bases). The V end lost 5 bases, the J end lost 7 bases, and 18 bases lay between the germline ends. Per germline, CDR1 SGHVS and CDR2 FQNEAQ. The CDR3 runs 15 residues. The DNA of the CDR3 is TGTGCCAGCAGCCCCGGGGCGGGGATGTACCAGCCCCAGCATTTT. It is translated as CASSPGAGMYQPQHF. Looking up the rest from reference TRBV7-8 and TRBJ1-5 gives the full variable domain: GAGVSQSPRYKVAKRGQDVALRCDPISGHVSLFWYQQALGQGPEFLTYFQNEAQLDKSGLPSDRFFAERPEGSVSTLKIQRTQQEDSAVYLCASSPGAGMYQPQHFGDGTRLSIL.

V is TRBV7-3 and J is TRBJ2-3; TRBD2 matches 14 bases. Germline CDR1 is SGHTA and CDR2 is FQGTGA. V was pared by 5 bases and J by 5 bases, with 3 bases of the junction left unmatched. CDR3 length equals 15 residues. This CDR3 is CASSRLAGGVDTQYF. The CDR3 nucleotides are TGTGCCAGCAGCCGACTAGCGGGAGGGGTAGATACGCAGTATTTT.

The chain recombines TRBV28 with TRBJ1-5, with D unresolved. Germline V gives CDR1 MDHEN, CDR2 SYDVKM. The V end lost 4 bases, the J end lost 2 bases, and 12 bases lay between the germline ends. The length of the CDR3 is 15 residues. The CDR3 region is CASSSGVSGNQPQHF. Here the CDR3 DNA reads TGTGCCAGCAGTTCTGGGGTTTCGGGCAATCAGCCCCAGCATTTT.

The chain couples TRBV9 to TRBJ2-1; 14 bases are shared with TRBD2. This CDR3 contains 15 residues. The J segment lost 10 bases and the V segment lost 7 bases, leaving 10 bases of the junction unmatched. Germline assignment: CDR1 SGDLS and CDR2 YYNGEE. This CDR3 reads CASAGGLAGDREQFF. DNA of the CDR3: TGTGCCAGCGCCGGGGGACTAGCGGGAGATAGGGAGCAGTTCTTC.

The chain couples TRBV5-1 to TRBJ2-1; 7 bases match TRBD2. CDR3 length equals 15 residues. With V trimmed by 4 bases and J by 9 bases, 13 bases remained unmatched. Germline-derived CDR1 and CDR2 are SGHRS and YFSETQ. The CDR3 DNA reads as TGCGCCAGCAGCCCTGGGAGGGAGGCCGATAGTGAGCAGTTCTTC. Residues: CASSPGREADSEQFF.

The table lists this clone with a few counts. The rearrangement links TRBV12-5 to TRBJ2-2; the D is unclear. This CDR3 comprises 13 residues. Trimming shortened V by 3 bases and J by 6 bases, and 8 bases separated the two germline ends. CDR1 LGHNT and CDR2 FRNRAP come from the germline V gene. DNA of the CDR3: TGTGCTAGTGGTTTCTCTCCTCCCGGGGAGCTGTTTTTT. It translates to CASGFSPPGELFF.